The 18 T cell receptor beta chains below were found in one sample sequenced in a study of T cells in Graves' hyperthyroidism and ophthalmopathy (dated by TCRdb to between 2018 and 2021). Libraries were prepared through multiplex PCR. The listed sequencing device is Illumina HiSeq 2000. TCR beta CDR3 regions were amplified from RNA transcripts. For the first round of RT-PCR on the TCR CDR3, the HTBI primer set was used together with the Qiagen OneStep RT-PCR kit. The public reads were reanalyzed by TCRdb: fastp trimming at Q25, MiXCR alignment, in-frame beta chains only. Each entry is one CDR3 protein sequence, shown with its most common DNA and genes. The table for this sample lists 450,000 to 500,000 distinct CDR3 sequences; 20% to 25% of them were counted only once. 45% to 55% of the sample is held by the ten biggest clonotypes. Source material: blood. These receptors were collected from a woman between 65 and 79 years old with Graves' ophthalmopathy.

This clonotype turned up a few times. The rearrangement links TRBV12-3 or TRBV12-4 to TRBJ2-2; 11 bases align to TRBD2. Trimming removed 4 bases from V and 11 bases from J; junction bases left unmatched: 12. The CDR3 is 16 amino acids. The CDR3 sequence is CASSSVAGGPLPELFF. CDR3 bases: TGTGCCAGCAGTTCCGTAGCGGGAGGGCCGCTACCCGAGCTGTTTTTT.

This clonotype was detected a few times. The CDR3 here is CAWRPGLAGQETQYF. The CDR3 region has the DNA TGTGCCTGGAGGCCGGGACTAGCGGGACAAGAGACCCAGTACTTC. The genes are TRBV30 and TRBJ2-5; 13 nucleotides line up with TRBD2. The CDR3 covers 15 residues. Germline values: CDR1 GTSNPN, CDR2 SVGIG (reference sequence). V lost 3 bases, J lost 2 bases, and 3 bases stayed unmatched.

This clonotype was counted ten times or more. The rearrangement uses TRBV28 and TRBJ2-3; D is possibly TRBD1 or TRBD2 (6 bases each). Trimming pared 2 bases from V and 4 bases from J, leaving 19 bases between. Per germline, CDR1 MDHEN and CDR2 SYDVKM. This CDR3 spans 17 amino acids. CDR3 residues: CASSLGSAAGEADTQYF. CDR3 sequence (DNA): TGTGCCAGCAGTTTAGGGTCTGCGGCAGGGGAGGCAGATACGCAGTATTTT.

This clonotype was picked up a small number of times. The genes are TRBV20-1 and TRBJ1-2; TRBD1 aligns across 7 bases. From germline, CDR1 is DFQATT and CDR2 SNEGSKA (reference sequence). The CDR3 sequence is 13 residues long. V lost 5 bases to trimming and J lost 2 bases; unmatched junction nucleotides: 5. CDR3 nucleotide sequence: TGCAGTGCTGGTCAACAGGGGAACTATGGCTACACCTTC. Amino acids: CSAGQQGNYGYTF.

This clonotype was seen a handful of times. V is TRBV7-2 and J is TRBJ2-7; possibly TRBD2 for D (6 bases). The CDR3 length is 15 residues. Trimming took off 2 bases at V and 6 bases at J, with 17 bases between the two ends. Per germline, CDR1 SGHTA and CDR2 FQGNSA. The CDR3 protein is CASSLRRGTPAEQYF. DNA for the CDR3: TGTGCCAGCAGCTTAAGGCGCGGGACCCCAGCCGAGCAGTACTTC.

There are a few counts of this clonotype. V gene TRBV29-1 combines with J gene TRBJ2-1; 10 nucleotides agree with TRBD1. CDR3 length: 13 residues. Germline CDR1 reads SQVTM; CDR2 reads ANQGSEA. V gave up 6 bases and J gave up 7 bases; unmatched junction bases: 6. The CDR3 DNA reads as TGCAGCGTGGACAGGACAGGGGGGAATGAGCAGTTCTTC. Protein product: CSVDRTGGNEQFF.

Only a few counts were recorded for this clonotype. The gene calls are TRBV18 and TRBJ2-3; TRBD2 matches 7 bases. Germline loops: CDR1 KGHSH, CDR2 LQKENI. Trimming at V came to 5 bases and at J to 1 base, leaving 6 bases not matched to a gene. This CDR3 comprises 15 residues. The CDR3 DNA reads as TGTGCCAGCTCAATCAGCGGGGCAGGCACAGATACGCAGTATTTT. Protein: CASSISGAGTDTQYF.

As to this clonotype: Being one base from a much bigger clone, this may be a read error. This chain uses TRBV20-1 with TRBJ2-7; 8 bases fit TRBD2. The length of the CDR3 is 14 residues. J lost 7 bases, V lost 2 bases, and 10 bases had no gene match. Germline assignment: CDR1 DFQATT and CDR2 SNEGSKA (reference sequence). The CDR3 spells CSARYGAGVQEQYF. CDR3 sequence (DNA): TGCAGTGCTAGATACGGAGCGGGAGTACAGGAGCAGTACTTC.

This clonotype was seen a handful of times. The chain is built from TRBV19 and TRBJ2-6, with 14 bases lining up with TRBD2. With V trimmed by 5 bases and J by 4 bases, 10 bases remained unmatched. The CDR3 covers 19 residues. Germline CDR1 reads LNHDA; CDR2 reads SQIVND (reference sequence). The CDR3 protein is CASSLPGLAGVRGANVLTF. CDR3 nucleotide sequence: TGTGCCAGTAGTCTACCGGGACTAGCGGGAGTTAGAGGGGCCAACGTCCTGACTTTC. Using reference TRBV19 and TRBJ2-6 for the parts outside the CDR3, the full variable domain is DGGITQSPKYLFRKEGQNVTLSCEQNLNHDAMYWYRQDPGQGLRLIYYSQIVNDFQKGDIAEGYSVSREKKESFPLTVTSAQKNPTAFYLCASSLPGLAGVRGANVLTFGAGSRLTVL.

The table lists this clonotype with a few counts. CDR3 DNA sequence: TGTGCCAGCAGCCCCGACACCGGGGGCACTGAAGCTTTCTTT. Encoded protein: CASSPDTGGTEAFF. The V call is TRBV3-1, the J call TRBJ1-1, with D possibly matching TRBD1 (5 bases). The germline V gene has CDR1 LGHDT and CDR2 YNNKEL (reference sequence). Trimming took off 4 bases at V and 4 bases at J, with 13 bases between the two ends. The CDR3 length is 14 residues.

This clonotype appeared a few times. The rearrangement uses TRBV20-1 and TRBJ1-2; no clear D. The CDR3 has 9 residues. The V gene lost 3 bases and the J gene lost 6 bases, with 2 bases spanning the gap. Germline CDR1 and CDR2: DFQATT and SNEGSKA (reference sequence). CDR3 sequence reads: CSASDGYTF. CDR3 nucleotides: TGCAGTGCTAGTGATGGCTACACCTTC.

This clonotype was detected only a few times. The V call is TRBV3-1, the J call TRBJ2-3; the D gene is possibly TRBD2 (5 bases). This CDR3 is built from 15 residues. Trimming left V 0 bases short and J 2 bases short, with 9 bases between. The germline V gene encodes CDR1 LGHDT and CDR2 YNNKEL (reference sequence). CDR3 loop: CASSQETGYTDTQYF. The CDR3 DNA reads TGTGCCAGCAGCCAAGAGACGGGGTACACAGATACGCAGTATTTT.

Ten or more counts support this clonotype. The chain combines TRBV28 with TRBJ2-5; the D gene is possibly TRBD1 (7 bases). The CDR3 has 16 residues. Germline CDR1 MDHEN, CDR2 SYDVKM. Trimming left V 7 bases short and J 4 bases short, with 22 bases between. The CDR3 is CASTLGGTEYLETQYF. The CDR3 nucleotides are TGTGCCAGCACTCTAGGGGGGACAGAGTATCTAGAGACCCAGTACTTC.

This clonotype was observed a handful of times. V and J are TRBV6-1 and TRBJ2-7; the match to TRBD2 covers 7 bases. The V gene end was trimmed by 6 bases and the J gene end by 6 bases; junction bases not matched to a gene: 8. The CDR3 spans 13 residues. Germline V CDR1 and CDR2: MNHNS, SASEGT. This CDR3 is CASSDLAVGEQYF. DNA of the CDR3: TGTGCCAGCAGCGACCTAGCGGTTGGCGAGCAGTACTTC.

Only a few counts were recorded for this clonotype. This CDR3 reads CASSLQVEQYF. CDR3 coding DNA: TGTGCCAGCAGCTTACAGGTCGAGCAGTACTTC. The chain recombines TRBV11-1 with TRBJ2-7; no firm D call. Trimming stripped 2 bases from V and 6 bases from J, with 5 bases between. The V gene's germline CDR1 is SGHAT and CDR2 FQDESV (reference sequence). The CDR3 is 11 amino acids.

This clonotype was counted between two and nine times. V and J are TRBV18 and TRBJ1-5; 9 bases fit TRBD1. The germline V gene encodes CDR1 KGHSH and CDR2 LQKENI. The CDR3 extends over 15 amino acids. The J segment lost 4 bases and the V segment lost 3 bases, leaving 4 bases of the junction unmatched. As DNA, the CDR3 is TGTGCCAGCTCACCCCCCGGGACAGGGAATCAGCCCCAGCATTTT. Residues: CASSPPGTGNQPQHF.

This clonotype was seen more than once but under ten times. The V gene is TRBV5-1, the J gene TRBJ1-4; unclear D gene. Trimming cost V 3 bases and J 12 bases, with 9 bases left between them. Germline CDR1 SGHRS, CDR2 YFSETQ. This CDR3 is built from 11 residues. Here the CDR3 reads CASSSGVELFF. CDR3 bases: TGCGCCAGCAGCTCCGGCGTCGAACTGTTTTTT.

The CDR3 DNA is TGTGCCAGCAGTTTGGAGGACGCGGCCCTCGGTAAGCAGTACTTC. Amino acids: CASSLEDAALGKQYF. This chain uses TRBV6-1 with TRBJ2-7, with D possibly being TRBD2 (5 bases). The CDR3 spans 15 residues. V gave up 5 bases and J gave up 8 bases, with 22 bases separating them. Germline CDR1 reads MNHNS; CDR2 reads SASEGT.